This T cell receptor beta chain was profiled in a study of blood T cell repertoires in COVID-19. As for the study in general: PBMCs, B-cell-depleted T cells, or T cells were the source of the cDNA or gDNA that made up the material.

This clone was detected only a few times. Trimming stripped 6 bases from V and 2 bases from J, with 11 bases between. Per germline, CDR1 SNHLY and CDR2 FYNNEI. CDR3 length: 15 residues. The method was immunoSEQ multiplex PCR; TCRdb's version includes in-frame clones alone and lacks a portion of them. The repertoire has around 100,000 clones, approximately 69% of them found once; the top ten carry about 6.5%. The sample consisted of peripheral blood. The genes are TRBV2 and TRBJ2-6, with D tentatively TRBD1 (5 bases). The TCR comes from a man older than 75 with acute or convalescent COVID-19. The CDR3 DNA follows: TGTGCCAGCAGGGAGCAGGGCACTGGGGCCAACGTCCTGACTTTC. Its protein product is CASREQGTGANVLTF.